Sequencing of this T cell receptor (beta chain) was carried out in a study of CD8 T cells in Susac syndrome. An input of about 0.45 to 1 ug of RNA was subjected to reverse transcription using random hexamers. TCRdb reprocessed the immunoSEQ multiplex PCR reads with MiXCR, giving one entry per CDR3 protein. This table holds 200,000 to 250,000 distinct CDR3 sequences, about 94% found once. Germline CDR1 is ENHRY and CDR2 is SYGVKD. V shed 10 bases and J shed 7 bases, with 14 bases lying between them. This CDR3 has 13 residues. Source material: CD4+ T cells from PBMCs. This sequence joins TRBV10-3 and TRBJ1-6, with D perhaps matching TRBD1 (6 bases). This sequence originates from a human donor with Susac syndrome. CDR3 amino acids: CATSGGLNSPLHF. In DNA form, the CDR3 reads TGTGCCACCAGCGGGGGGCTGAATTCACCCCTCCACTTT.